Each of the 26 T cell receptor beta chains below was sequenced from the same sample in a study of cytomegalovirus exposure and HLA in healthy donors. Primers for the PCR totalled 60 Vbeta and 13 Jbeta. Produced via immunoSEQ multiplex PCR; TCRdb's table is partial and in-frame only. The top ten hold 1.9% of the sample, which has under 200,000 clones, roughly 80% seen once. Input material: PBMCs. Receptors originate from a human donor in good health.

With respect to this clone: One junction end does not reproduce the germline sequence, and a read error may be involved. The same CDR3 arises from other DNA sequences in this sample as well. The chain combines TRBV7-9 with TRBJ1-2, with D perhaps matching TRBD1 (5 bases). The CDR3 covers 14 residues. Germline V gene lookup returns CDR1 SEHNR and CDR2 FQNEAQ (reference sequence). The CDR3 is CSSSLGQGNYGYTF. CDR3 coding DNA: TGTTCCAGCAGCTTAGGTCAGGGTAACTATGGCTACACCTTC.

The V gene is TRBV4-2, the J gene TRBJ2-2, with TRBD1 as a possible D gene (6 bases). The CDR3 is made up of 15 amino acids. From germline, CDR1 is LGHNA and CDR2 YNFKEQ. V was cut by 2 bases and J by 4 bases, with 11 bases left in between. CDR3 sequence: CASSQQGLVTGELFF. The CDR3 bases are TGTGCCAGCAGCCAACAGGGGTTGGTCACCGGGGAGCTGTTTTTT.

The chain is built from TRBV4-1 and TRBJ1-1, with D possibly matching TRBD1 (5 bases). CDR1 and CDR2 from the germline V gene are MGHRA and YSYEKL. Trimming removed 4 bases from V and 4 bases from J, with 19 bases in between. The CDR3 contains 16 residues. The CDR3 here is CASSPRAKGQITEAFF. CDR3 nucleotides: TGCGCCAGCAGCCCCCGGGCCAAGGGGCAGATCACTGAAGCTTTCTTT.

This chain uses TRBV7-2 with TRBJ2-7; TRBD2 agrees at 7 bases. Germline values: CDR1 SGHTA, CDR2 FQGNSA. The CDR3 is made up of 15 amino acids. The junction had 8 bases not matched to a gene; V was cut back by 4 bases and J by 2 bases. CDR3 nucleotide sequence: TGTGCCAGCAGCTCTTTCCGGGGGGATGCCTACGAGCAGTACTTC. As protein: CASSSFRGDAYEQYF.

The chain joins TRBV7-2 to TRBJ2-1; TRBD2 agrees at 10 bases. The CDR3 runs 17 residues. CDR1 is SGHTA and CDR2 is FQGNSA in the germline V gene. Trimming at V came to 2 bases and at J to 3 bases, leaving 7 bases not matched to a gene. This CDR3 reads CASSLIPSSGGYNEQFF. The CDR3 bases are TGTGCCAGCAGCTTAATTCCCTCTAGCGGGGGCTACAATGAGCAGTTCTTC.

This chain connects TRBV6-5 to TRBJ2-2, with 12 bases aligning to TRBD2. The CDR3 extends over 15 amino acids. Germline CDR1 MNHEY, CDR2 SVGAGI. V gave up 5 bases and J gave up 4 bases; unmatched junction bases: 2. CDR3 DNA sequence: TGTGCCAGCAGTGCTAGCGGGGGGGCCACCGGGGAGCTGTTTTTT. Translated: CASSASGGATGELFF.

The chain uses TRBV6-5 and TRBJ2-7; 7 bases are shared with TRBD2. Germline V lookup: CDR1 MNHEY, CDR2 SVGAGI. The CDR3 loop spans 13 amino acids. V dropped 2 bases and J dropped 6; count of bases not matched to a gene: 4. The CDR3 is CASSYPTSSEQYF. DNA of the CDR3: TGTGCCAGCAGTTACCCGACTAGCTCCGAGCAGTACTTC.

The chain recombines TRBV7-7 with TRBJ2-5; 12 bases line up with TRBD2. J was trimmed by 2 bases and V by 4 bases; bases with no gene match: 8. The CDR3 covers 17 residues. The germline V gene encodes CDR1 SSHAT and CDR2 FNYEAQ (reference sequence). This CDR3 reads CASSSRLAGALQETQYF. The CDR3 DNA reads as TGTGCCAGCAGCTCCCGACTAGCGGGGGCCCTACAAGAGACCCAGTACTTC.

The chain recombines TRBV10-3 with TRBJ1-2, with D perhaps TRBD1 (6 bases). Germline V gives CDR1 ENHRY, CDR2 SYGVKD. This CDR3 spans 13 amino acids. Trimming left V 5 bases short and J 12 bases short, with 19 bases between. The CDR3 loop reads CAISSDRTSKDTF. CDR3 coding DNA: TGTGCCATCAGTTCCGACAGGACCAGCAAGGACACCTTC.

This chain connects TRBV15 to TRBJ2-5; 11 bases map to TRBD2. The CDR3 has 18 residues. J gave up 5 bases and V 0 bases, and 11 bases lay outside the gene matches. Per germline, CDR1 LNHNV and CDR2 YYDKDF (reference sequence). CDR3 sequence: CATSRDPSTSGEFETQYF. CDR3 nucleotide sequence: TGTGCCACCAGCAGAGATCCTTCGACTAGCGGGGAATTTGAGACCCAGTACTTC.

This chain joins TRBV5-4 and TRBJ1-5; D uncertain. The CDR3 has 14 amino acids. Trimming took 2 bases from V and 5 from J, leaving 11 bases between them. The V gene's germline CDR1 is SGHNT and CDR2 YYREEE (reference sequence). DNA for the CDR3: TGTGCCAGCAGCTTTGTTGTATGCGATCAGCCCCAGCATTTT. It encodes CASSFVVCDQPQHF.

The chain is built from TRBV23-1 and TRBJ2-5; D is unresolved. TRBV23-1 is an ORF, and what it does is uncertain. Trimming cost V 0 bases and J 2 bases, with 10 bases left between them. The length of the CDR3 is 15 residues. CDR3 region: CASSQSSSRQETQYF. The DNA for the CDR3 is TGCGCCAGCAGTCAATCGAGTTCCAGGCAAGAGACCCAGTACTTC.

This clone was detected a few times. The chain employs TRBV7-9 and TRBJ1-5, with D possibly matching TRBD1 (5 bases). Germline values: CDR1 SEHNR, CDR2 FQNEAQ (reference sequence). The V and J ends lost 5 bases and 4 bases respectively, with 12 bases between them. The CDR3 extends over 14 amino acids. The CDR3 protein is CASSPSGGNQPQHF. In DNA form, the CDR3 reads TGTGCCAGCAGCCCGTCGGGGGGAAATCAGCCCCAGCATTTT.

This clone was seen only a few times. The chain employs TRBV7-9 and TRBJ1-5; no clear D gene. The germline V gene encodes CDR1 SEHNR and CDR2 FQNEAQ (reference sequence). V lost 2 bases, J lost 6 bases, and 5 bases lay in between. There are 12 residues in the CDR3. The CDR3 DNA reads TGTGCCAGCAGCTTAAACTCTCAGCCCCAGCATTTT. Translating it yields CASSLNSQPQHF.

The rearrangement joins TRBV7-9 to TRBJ1-5; D remains ambiguous. This CDR3 region has 13 residues. Deletions cut 0 bases from V and 6 bases from J, with 6 bases between. Germline CDR1 reads SEHNR; CDR2 reads FQNEAQ (reference sequence). Here the CDR3 reads CASSLAEAQPQHF. The CDR3, as DNA: TGTGCCAGCAGCTTAGCTGAGGCTCAGCCCCAGCATTTT.

The chain has TRBV15 and TRBJ2-5; possibly TRBD2 for D (6 bases). The V and J ends lost 1 base and 1 base respectively, with 16 bases between them. This CDR3 is 17 amino acids long. CDR1 is LNHNV and CDR2 is YYDKDF in the germline V gene (reference sequence). The CDR3 loop is CATSRGMNSGVQETQYF. The CDR3 DNA is TGTGCCACCAGCAGAGGGATGAATTCGGGGGTCCAAGAGACCCAGTACTTC.

The chain employs TRBV10-3 and TRBJ1-2, with TRBD1 identical over 10 bases. The CDR3 is 13 amino acids. Germline CDR1 is ENHRY and CDR2 is SYGVKD. V trimming: 10 bases; J trimming: 6 bases; junction bases outside the gene matches: 8. CDR3: CATWRTGGDGYTF. CDR3 DNA: TGTGCCACCTGGCGGACAGGGGGAGATGGCTACACCTTC.

V usage is TRBV6-5 and J usage is TRBJ2-1; 10 positions match TRBD2. Germline CDR1 MNHEY, CDR2 SVGAGI. J lost 7 bases, V lost 5 bases, and 8 bases had no gene match. The length of the CDR3 is 15 residues. This chain's CDR3 is CASSSGGAWLNEQFF. The CDR3 bases are TGTGCCAGCAGTAGCGGGGGGGCCTGGTTAAATGAGCAGTTCTTC.

Only one count was recorded for this clone. The V call is TRBV2, the J call TRBJ2-3, with TRBD1 matching 8 bases. Germline lookup yields CDR1 SNHLY and CDR2 FYNNEI. V dropped 6 bases and J dropped 5; count of bases not matched to a gene: 4. The CDR3 has 13 amino acids. The CDR3 region has the DNA TGTGCCAGCAGGGACAGGGTAGGAGATACGCAGTATTTT. Amino acid sequence: CASRDRVGDTQYF.

This clone was seen a handful of times. The CDR3 loop reads CASRRRGPETQYF. The CDR3 DNA follows: TGTGCCAGCAGGCGAAGGGGTCCAGAGACCCAGTACTTC. The V gene is TRBV6-6, the J gene TRBJ2-5; D is perhaps TRBD1 (5 bases). Looked up from germline, CDR1 is MNHNY and CDR2 is SVGAGI (reference sequence). This CDR3 is built from 13 residues. Deletions cut 6 bases from V and 4 bases from J, with 12 bases between.

The CDR3 region has the DNA TGTGCCAGCAGTGAGAACACTATAGCGAACACCGGGGAGCTGTTTTTT. Protein product: CASSENTIANTGELFF. The chain links TRBV2 to TRBJ2-2; D unresolved. This CDR3 has 16 residues. Trimming pared 3 bases from V and 0 bases from J, leaving 11 bases between. Germline CDR1 is SNHLY and CDR2 is FYNNEI. Combining the CDR3 with reference TRBV2 and TRBJ2-2 gives the whole variable domain EPEVTQTPSHQVTQMGQEVILRCVPISNHLYFYWYRQILGQKVEFLVSFYNNEISEKSEIFDDQFSVERPDGSNFTLKIRSTKLEDSAMYFCASSENTIANTGELFFGEGSRLTVL.

This clone was found a few times. The chain uses TRBV20-1 and TRBJ1-4; weak D call: TRBD1 (5 bases). The V and J ends lost 5 bases and 8 bases respectively, with 9 bases between them. CDR1 is DFQATT, CDR2 SNEGSKA, per germline (reference sequence). The CDR3 has 11 amino acids. Written as DNA, the CDR3 is TGCAGTGCTCAAGGGGCCGAAAAACTGTTTTTT. It translates to CSAQGAEKLFF.

This clone showed up just once. The genes are TRBV7-6 and TRBJ2-5; 10 bases line up with TRBD2. Trimming cost V 4 bases and J 5 bases; bases outside gene matches: 4. CDR1 and CDR2 from the germline V gene are SGHVS and FNYEAQ. The CDR3 is 14 residues long. Here the CDR3 DNA reads TGTGCCAGCAGCTGGAGCGGGGGGGATGAGACCCAGTACTTC. Protein sequence: CASSWSGGDETQYF.

This chain links TRBV30 with TRBJ2-7; 7 nucleotides align to TRBD2. CDR3 size: 15 residues. With 4 bases clipped from V and 2 bases from J, the junction kept 11 bases outside the gene matches. Per the germline V gene, CDR1 is GTSNPN and CDR2 is SVGIG (reference sequence). This chain's CDR3 is CAWKASGESTYEQYF. The CDR3 DNA sequence: TGTGCCTGGAAAGCAAGCGGGGAGAGCACCTACGAGCAGTACTTC.

As regards this clone: Different DNA sequences within this sample yield the same CDR3. The genes are TRBV27 and TRBJ2-5; 7 nucleotides align to TRBD1. The CDR3 totals 14 residues. Germline CDR1 MNHEY, CDR2 SMNVEV (reference sequence). Germline trimming cut 4 bases from V and 4 bases from J; bases unmatched to any gene: 6. CDR3: CASSSTGLGETQYF. CDR3 nucleotide sequence: TGTGCCAGCAGTTCGACAGGGCTGGGAGAGACCCAGTACTTC.

CDR3 in amino acids: CASSPDPYPGAEAFF. The CDR3 DNA sequence: TGCGCCAGCAGCCCGGACCCGTACCCGGGGGCTGAAGCTTTCTTT. The genes are TRBV4-3 and TRBJ1-1, with a weak D call TRBD1 (5 bases). V shed 4 bases and J shed 6 bases, with 18 bases lying between them. The germline CDR1 and CDR2 sequences are LGHNA and YSLEER. CDR3 length: 15 amino acids.